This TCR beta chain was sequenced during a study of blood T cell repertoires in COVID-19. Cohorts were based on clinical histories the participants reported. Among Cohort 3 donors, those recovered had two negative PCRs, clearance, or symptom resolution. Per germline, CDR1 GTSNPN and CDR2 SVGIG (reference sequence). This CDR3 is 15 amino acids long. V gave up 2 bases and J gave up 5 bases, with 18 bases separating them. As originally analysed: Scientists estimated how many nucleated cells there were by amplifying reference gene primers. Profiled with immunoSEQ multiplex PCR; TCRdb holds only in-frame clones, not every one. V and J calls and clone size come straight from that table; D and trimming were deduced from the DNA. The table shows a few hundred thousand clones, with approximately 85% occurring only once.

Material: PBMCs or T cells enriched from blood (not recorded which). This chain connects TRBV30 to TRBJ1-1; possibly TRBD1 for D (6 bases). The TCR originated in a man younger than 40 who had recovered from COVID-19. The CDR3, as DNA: TGTGCCTGGAGTCGTGGGGGCAGGGTTCTTACTGAAGCTTTCTTT. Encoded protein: CAWSRGGRVLTEAFF.